Shown below are 12 T cell receptor beta chains from a single sample sequenced in a study of shared clonotypes between healthy human individuals. TCRdb keeps only in-frame clones here, not all; method: immunoSEQ multiplex PCR. The data show around 2,000,000 clones, over 85% seen once. The specimen was naive CD4+ T cells sorted from blood. Subset given: CD45RA+ positively selected. The source of these receptors is a man aged 18 to 29 in good health.

V usage is TRBV7-2 and J usage is TRBJ1-5; D perhaps matches TRBD1 (5 bases). Trimming cost V 5 bases and J 7 bases, with 12 bases left between them. This CDR3 spans 13 amino acids. Germline V lookup: CDR1 SGHTA, CDR2 FQGNSA. CDR3 sequence reads: CASSAGRWQPQHF. DNA of the CDR3: TGTGCCAGCAGCGCAGGGAGATGGCAGCCCCAGCATTTT.

CDR3 protein: CASSQDPGRIEQYF. CDR3 coding DNA: TGCGCCAGCAGCCAAGATCCCGGACGGATCGAGCAGTACTTC. The chain carries TRBV4-1 and TRBJ2-7; no clear D gene. Trimming left V 0 bases short and J 6 bases short, with 12 bases between. This CDR3 has 14 residues. Germline V gene data show CDR1 as MGHRA and CDR2 as YSYEKL.

The gene calls are TRBV4-1 and TRBJ1-6; TRBD1 is a possible D gene (5 bases). V lost 0 bases and J lost 9, with 18 bases in between. This CDR3 is built from 17 residues. Germline V gene lookup returns CDR1 MGHRA and CDR2 YSYEKL. For the CDR3, the DNA is TGCGCCAGCAGCCAAGAGGGGCAGGGCGGACTTGGTTCACCCCTCCACTTT. It codes for CASSQEGQGGLGSPLHF.

The chain carries TRBV2 and TRBJ1-1; 7 bases are a match to TRBD1. Trimming at V came to 8 bases and at J to 1 base, leaving 10 bases not matched to a gene. There are 15 residues in the CDR3. Germline assignment: CDR1 SNHLY and CDR2 FYNNEI. The CDR3 sequence is CASFYRGGGNTEAFF. CDR3 DNA sequence: TGTGCCAGCTTCTACAGGGGCGGTGGGAACACTGAAGCTTTCTTT. The variable domain in full, completed from reference TRBV2 and TRBJ1-1, reads EPEVTQTPSHQVTQMGQEVILRCVPISNHLYFYWYRQILGQKVEFLVSFYNNEISEKSEIFDDQFSVERPDGSNFTLKIRSTKLEDSAMYFCASFYRGGGNTEAFFGQGTRLTVV.

The V call is TRBV6-1, the J call TRBJ2-7; 9 nucleotides agree with TRBD1. Germline lookup yields CDR1 MNHNS and CDR2 SASEGT. The V and J ends lost 10 bases and 2 bases, in that order; junction bases with no gene match: 9. The CDR3 has 14 amino acids. The CDR3 loop reads CATETGGNTYEQYF. Written as DNA, the CDR3 is TGTGCCACCGAAACAGGGGGCAATACCTACGAGCAGTACTTC.

Only one count was recorded for this clone. The chain employs TRBV18 and TRBJ1-4, with 10 bases identical to TRBD1. This CDR3 region has 14 residues. The V gene's germline CDR1 is KGHSH and CDR2 LQKENI. After removal of 5 bases from V and 10 bases from J, the junction contained 7 bases not matched to a gene. The DNA of the CDR3 is TGTGCCAGCTCATCGGGACAGGGGCTGGGAAAACTGTTTTTT. This translates into CASSSGQGLGKLFF.

This clone showed up just once. Other DNA sequences in the sample encode the same CDR3. Here the CDR3 reads CASSGGTTDTQYF. Written as DNA, the CDR3 is TGTGCCAGCAGCGGGGGGACCACAGATACGCAGTATTTT. The V and J genes are TRBV9 and TRBJ2-3; D may match TRBD1 or TRBD2 (5 bases each). The CDR3 spans 13 residues. Germline values: CDR1 SGDLS, CDR2 YYNGEE. The V end was cut by 3 bases, the J end by 2 bases, with 7 bases between.

The rearrangement uses TRBV6-1 and TRBJ2-7; no clear D gene. The CDR3 runs to 16 residues. V lost 2 bases and J lost 2, with 16 bases in between. The germline gives CDR1 MNHNS, CDR2 SASEGT. In nucleotides, the CDR3 is TGTGCCAGCAGTGAAATCGTGGCAGTCTTAACCTACGAGCAGTACTTC. It specifies CASSEIVAVLTYEQYF.

About this clone: This same CDR3 is encoded by further DNA sequences in the sample. This rearrangement joins TRBV18 to TRBJ1-2; unclear D gene. The CDR3 sequence is 15 residues long. The germline V gene has CDR1 KGHSH and CDR2 LQKENI. Trimming shortened V by 2 bases and J by 2 bases, and 12 bases separated the two germline ends. The CDR3 reads CASSPGSQDNYGYTF. Here the CDR3 DNA reads TGTGCCAGCTCACCAGGTTCGCAGGACAACTATGGCTACACCTTC.

The chain recombines TRBV29-1 with TRBJ2-1, with D possibly matching TRBD1 (5 bases). The CDR3 loop spans 15 amino acids. Germline CDR1 and CDR2: SQVTM and ANQGSEA. V was clipped by 2 bases and J by 0 bases, with 11 bases between them. The CDR3 region is CSVEKFRGSYNEQFF. The CDR3 DNA is TGCAGCGTTGAAAAATTTAGGGGCTCCTACAATGAGCAGTTCTTC.

V usage is TRBV11-2 and J usage is TRBJ1-3; D remains unclear. Germline V CDR1 and CDR2: SGHAT, FQNNGV. CDR3 length: 12 amino acids. Deletions cut 5 bases from V and 8 bases from J, with 10 bases between. CDR3: CASSPQGHTIYF. The CDR3 nucleotides are TGTGCCAGCAGCCCCCAAGGGCACACCATATATTTT.

The chain is built from TRBV5-1 and TRBJ1-2; TRBD1 matches 7 bases. In germline, CDR1 is SGHRS, CDR2 YFSETQ. Trimming took 4 bases from V and 6 from J; bases not matched to a gene: 3. The CDR3 extends over 12 amino acids. CDR3 nucleotides: TGCGCCAGCAGCCCCGGGACAGATGGCTACACCTTC. Encoded protein: CASSPGTDGYTF.